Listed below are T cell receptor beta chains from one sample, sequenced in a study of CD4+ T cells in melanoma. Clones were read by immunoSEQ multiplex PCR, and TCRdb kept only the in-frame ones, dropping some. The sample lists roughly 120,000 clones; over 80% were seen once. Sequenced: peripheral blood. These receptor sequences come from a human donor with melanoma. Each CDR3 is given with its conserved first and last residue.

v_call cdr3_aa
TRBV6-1 CATDRQSYEQYF
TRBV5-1 CASSWTGGRYEQYF
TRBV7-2 CASSLSAVSNQPQHF
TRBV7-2 CASSFMGFSVTEAFF
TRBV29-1 CSVEGQQPGYNEQFF
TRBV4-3 CASSQQDQPQHF
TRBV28 CASSNQREGPYEQYF
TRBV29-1 CSVEILSGYTF
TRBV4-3 CASSQEGYEQYF
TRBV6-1 CASSEPYYEQYF
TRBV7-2 CASSQGAFSYNEQFF
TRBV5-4 CASSLERGASYGYTF
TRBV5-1 CASSLDGGPLSEQFF
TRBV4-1 CASSQEIAGWETQYF
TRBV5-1 CASSLDQVGRGYTF
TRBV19 CASMVASGSVYNEQFF
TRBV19 CASSIYGTGVGNEQFF
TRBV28 CASKGGQEVQPQHF
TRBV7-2 CASSLRGTGTEQYF
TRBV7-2 CASSRRGAGFLTGETQYF
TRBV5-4 CASSLALADSPLHF
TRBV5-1 CASSTGQGNNEQFF
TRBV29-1 CSLGTGNGYTF
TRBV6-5 CASSPRLLAKNIQYF
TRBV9 CASSAYTRDEKLFF
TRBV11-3 CASSLGQIDSTDTQYF
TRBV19 CASRDRSNTGELFF
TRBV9 CASSPSPKLMNTEAFF
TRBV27 CASSFAHSDRGVQPQHF